Shown below are 8 T cell receptor beta chains from a single sample sequenced in a study of T cells in localized non-small cell lung cancer. TCRdb's copy holds only in-frame clones and misses some; the assay was immunoSEQ multiplex PCR. This sample carries more than 12,000 clones, more than 80% of them seen once, and the ten largest clones take under 30%. Material: peripheral blood, obtained before any cancer treatment. Receptors originate from a female donor over 55 with stage I squamous cell lung carcinoma.

V gene TRBV5-1 combines with J gene TRBJ2-2; D is unclear. This CDR3 region has 15 residues. Trimming took off 0 bases at V and 1 base at J, with 7 bases between the two ends. The germline CDR1 and CDR2 sequences are SGHRS and YFSETQ. CDR3 coding DNA: TGCGCCAGCAGCTTGGAGGTAGAGAACACCGGGGAGCTGTTTTTT. Residues: CASSLEVENTGELFF. Supplemented by reference TRBV5-1 and TRBJ2-2, the full variable domain reads KAGVTQTPRYLIKTRGQQVTLSCSPISGHRSVSWYQQTPGQGLQFLFEYFSETQRNKGNFPGRFSGRQFSNSRSEMNVSTLELGDSALYLCASSLEVENTGELFFGEGSRLTVL.

The V call is TRBV6-4, the J call TRBJ1-2; D possibly corresponds to TRBD1 (6 bases). V was pared by 2 bases and J by 7 bases, with 23 bases between. Germline V gives CDR1 MRHNA, CDR2 SNTAGT. The length of the CDR3 is 17 residues. The CDR3 nucleotides are TGTGCCAGCAGTGACAGGAGGGGGACATCTCCAAGTGGTGGCTACACCTTC. Its translation is CASSDRRGTSPSGGYTF.

This chain joins TRBV27 and TRBJ2-3, with D possibly being TRBD2 (6 bases). V lost 4 bases to trimming and J lost 2 bases, with 16 bases between them. CDR3 length: 16 residues. Germline V gene data show CDR1 as MNHEY and CDR2 as SMNVEV (reference sequence). The CDR3 spells CASSSEVGLVTDTQYF. CDR3 DNA: TGTGCCAGCAGTTCCGAGGTGGGACTTGTCACAGATACGCAGTATTTT.

The chain carries TRBV27 and TRBJ1-5, with TRBD1 matching over 7 bases. The germline V gene encodes CDR1 MNHEY and CDR2 SMNVEV (reference sequence). The CDR3 loop spans 14 amino acids. V lost 1 base to trimming and J lost 5 bases; unmatched junction nucleotides: 2. As DNA, the CDR3 is TGTGCCAGCAGTTTATTCACAGGGGATCAGCCCCAGCATTTT. Translation gives CASSLFTGDQPQHF.

The genes are TRBV29-1 and TRBJ1-5; D unclear. Trimming pared 5 bases from V and 4 bases from J, leaving 12 bases between. In germline, CDR1 is SQVTM, CDR2 ANQGSEA. The CDR3 runs 13 residues. Written as DNA, the CDR3 is TGCAGCGTTCGAATGGGCGGGAATCAGCCCCAGCATTTT. Translated, it gives CSVRMGGNQPQHF.

This clone was seen a single time. The chain employs TRBV7-3 and TRBJ2-1; D uncertain. The CDR3 contains 14 residues. Germline V CDR1 and CDR2: SGHTA, FQGTGA. Trimming stripped 1 base from V and 8 bases from J, with 12 bases between. The CDR3 DNA sequence: TGTGCCAGCAGCTTAAGACCGAATTCGGATGAGCAGTTCTTC. Translation: CASSLRPNSDEQFF. Filled out from reference TRBV7-3 and TRBJ2-1, the complete variable domain reads GAGVSQTPSNKVTEKGKYVELRCDPISGHTALYWYRQSLGQGPEFLIYFQGTGAADDSGLPNDRFFAVRPEGSVSTLKIQRTERGDSAVYLCASSLRPNSDEQFFGPGTRLTVL.

This clone was counted a few times. This sequence joins TRBV27 and TRBJ2-5; weak D call: TRBD1 (5 bases). Trimming removed 7 bases from V and 0 bases from J, with 9 bases in between. Germline-derived CDR1 and CDR2 are MNHEY and SMNVEV (reference sequence). This CDR3 is 13 amino acids long. The CDR3 sequence: CASIGEDQETQYF. CDR3 sequence (DNA): TGTGCCAGCATAGGGGAAGACCAAGAGACCCAGTACTTC.

The rearrangement links TRBV27 to TRBJ2-2; D remains unclear. Germline CDR1 MNHEY, CDR2 SMNVEV (reference sequence). The CDR3 sequence is 13 residues long. The ends were cut back, 7 bases at V and 2 bases at J, with 8 bases in the middle. CDR3: CASTTLNTGELFF. DNA of the CDR3: TGTGCCAGCACGACACTTAACACCGGGGAGCTGTTTTTT.